This entry is about one TCR beta chain. This sample is drawn from a study of T-cell reconstitution after alpha-beta-depleted transplantation in children. It was with unique molecular identifiers that the TCRbeta library was prepared. From the PCR reads, TCRdb called clonotypes with MiXCR, one entry per CDR3 protein. The sample lists about 610,000 distinct CDR3 sequences, more than 9% seen once, with less than 5% in the top ten. The CDR3 covers 17 residues. Germline trimming cut 6 bases from V and 2 bases from J; bases unmatched to any gene: 17. Germline loops: CDR1 DFQATT, CDR2 SNEGSKA (reference sequence).

The chain combines TRBV20-1 with TRBJ2-5, with 8 nucleotides matching TRBD2. The TCR sequence derives from a human donor who donated a stem cell graft to a child with acute myeloid leukemia. Material: PBMCs from the stem cell graft donor, obtained from the stem cell graft. Written as DNA, the CDR3 is TGCAGTGCCCCAAAATGGCTAGCGGGCCCCTATCAAGAGACCCAGTACTTC. Its translation: CSAPKWLAGPYQETQYF.